One and the same sample provided the 32 T cell receptor beta chains below, sequenced in a study of shared clonotypes between healthy human individuals. The method was immunoSEQ multiplex PCR; TCRdb's version includes in-frame clones alone and lacks a portion of them. The sample shows roughly 1,100,000 clones, around 74% of them seen only once. The specimen sequenced was memory CD4+ T cells sorted from blood. Subset reported: CD45RA-negative fraction. These receptor sequences come from a man aged 18 to 35 in good health.

Ten or more counts support this clone. V gene TRBV7-9 combines with J gene TRBJ1-1; TRBD1 might be the D (6 bases). V was pared by 1 base and J by 8 bases, with 14 bases between. CDR1 and CDR2 (germline): SEHNR, FQNEAQ (reference sequence). There are 14 residues in the CDR3. CDR3 DNA sequence: TGTGCCAGCAGCTTAGTCCTTGACAGGCGGGAAGCTTTCTTT. It encodes CASSLVLDRREAFF.

The V gene is TRBV6-1, the J gene TRBJ2-3; the D gene is possibly TRBD2 (5 bases). Germline V gene sequence: CDR1 MNHNS, CDR2 SASEGT. V was pared by 7 bases and J by 4 bases, with 12 bases between. This CDR3 has 13 residues. CDR3 nucleotide sequence: TGTGCCAGCACCGTGGCGGGCGCAGATACGCAGTATTTT. This gives the protein CASTVAGADTQYF.

The V call is TRBV5-1, the J call TRBJ2-7; the match to TRBD2 covers 14 bases. V was pared by 6 bases and J by 0 bases, with 8 bases of the junction left unmatched. In germline, CDR1 is SGHRS, CDR2 YFSETQ. There are 17 residues in the CDR3. The CDR3 DNA reads as TGCGCCAGCACCCGGACTAGCGGGAGGTTGAGCTCCTACGAGCAGTACTTC. Protein: CASTRTSGRLSSYEQYF.

This clone was recorded at least ten times. The chain's CDR3 is CASSQEGGEQYF. CDR3 DNA: TGCGCCAGCAGCCAGGAGGGCGGCGAGCAGTACTTC. V is TRBV5-1 and J is TRBJ2-7; TRBD2 is a possible D gene (6 bases). CDR1 is SGHRS, CDR2 YFSETQ, per germline. V lost 4 bases to trimming and J lost 6 bases, with 11 bases between them. The CDR3 runs to 12 residues.

The chain recombines TRBV2 with TRBJ1-1; D gene unclear. The CDR3 sequence is 14 residues long. With 7 bases removed from V and 0 bases from J, the gap between germline ends came to 12 bases. Looked up from germline, CDR1 is SNHLY and CDR2 is FYNNEI. CDR3 nucleotides: TGTGCCAGCACCCCGCGACGGTTGAACACTGAAGCTTTCTTT. It encodes CASTPRRLNTEAFF.

The chain's CDR3 is CASSVDAKDTGELFF. CDR3 nucleotide sequence: TGTGCCAGCAGCGTGGACGCAAAGGACACCGGGGAGCTGTTTTTT. The chain links TRBV5-4 to TRBJ2-2, with D hard to call. The V end lost 4 bases, the J end lost 3 bases, and 13 bases lay between the germline ends. From germline, CDR1 is SGHNT and CDR2 YYREEE (reference sequence). This CDR3 spans 15 amino acids. The entire variable domain, with the rest obtained from reference TRBV5-4 and TRBJ2-2, is as follows: ETGVTQSPTHLIKTRGQQVTLRCSSQSGHNTVSWYQQALGQGPQFIFQYYREEENGRGNFPPRFSGLQFPNYSSELNVNALELDDSALYLCASSVDAKDTGELFFGEGSRLTVL.

V gene TRBV4-3 combines with J gene TRBJ2-2, with a possible D match to TRBD2 (6 bases). The ends were cut back, 4 bases at V and 5 bases at J, with 14 bases in the middle. The V gene's germline CDR1 is LGHNA and CDR2 YSLEER. CDR3 length: 15 amino acids. CDR3: CASSRSREITGELFF. The CDR3, as DNA: TGCGCCAGCAGCCGGTCGCGGGAAATAACCGGGGAGCTGTTTTTT.

The V call is TRBV2, the J call TRBJ2-7, with D possibly matching TRBD1 (6 bases). Looked up from germline, CDR1 is SNHLY and CDR2 is FYNNEI. Trimming stripped 11 bases from V and 4 bases from J, with 24 bases between. The CDR3 has 15 amino acids. Here the CDR3 DNA reads TGTGCCTCACAGAAAGAGGGTAAGGGGACATACGAGCAGTACTTC. Protein product: CASQKEGKGTYEQYF.

This chain uses TRBV11-2 with TRBJ2-1, with TRBD2 as a possible D gene (6 bases). This CDR3 spans 19 amino acids. Trimming cost V 1 base and J 7 bases, with 26 bases left between them. Germline values: CDR1 SGHAT, CDR2 FQNNGV. CDR3 sequence (DNA): TGTGCCAGCAGCTTAGGCGGCGGGGCCAGCCCCACAGCTAGAAATGAGCAGTTCTTC. Translated, it gives CASSLGGGASPTARNEQFF.

The chain joins TRBV2 to TRBJ2-3, with 11 bases aligning to TRBD2. CDR1 is SNHLY, CDR2 FYNNEI, per germline. The V gene end was trimmed by 3 bases and the J gene end by 0 bases; junction bases not matched to a gene: 8. CDR3 size: 18 residues. DNA of the CDR3: TGTGCCAGCAGTGAGGGACTAGCGGAAAAGGCTAGCACAGATACGCAGTATTTT. This gives the protein CASSEGLAEKASTDTQYF.

The chain joins TRBV10-3 to TRBJ2-3, with TRBD2 matching over 10 bases. The germline CDR1 and CDR2 sequences are ENHRY and SYGVKD. The CDR3 loop spans 15 amino acids. V lost 3 bases to trimming and J lost 7 bases; unmatched junction nucleotides: 7. CDR3 bases: TGTGCCATCAGTGATGGTATAGCGGGGGGTAATACGCAGTATTTT. It is translated as CAISDGIAGGNTQYF.

The rearrangement links TRBV30 to TRBJ2-5; D may be TRBD2 (6 bases). Germline V gene lookup returns CDR1 GTSNPN and CDR2 SVGIG (reference sequence). The CDR3 is made up of 12 amino acids. Trimming took 1 base from V and 4 from J, leaving 7 bases between them. Here the CDR3 reads CAWSGGTETQYF. Written as DNA, the CDR3 is TGTGCCTGGAGTGGCGGGACAGAGACCCAGTACTTC.

The rearrangement uses TRBV6-8 and TRBJ1-3; D might be TRBD1 (5 bases). This CDR3 contains 16 residues. The V end was cut by 2 bases, the J end by 4 bases, with 15 bases between. Germline loops: CDR1 MNHGY, CDR2 SAAAGT. CDR3 nucleotides: TGTGCCAGCAGTTACCGTCTAGGGGTGGAGGGAAACACCATATATTTT. Protein sequence: CASSYRLGVEGNTIYF.

The chain combines TRBV7-2 with TRBJ2-5; 15 bases match TRBD2. The length of the CDR3 is 17 residues. Germline values: CDR1 SGHTA, CDR2 FQGNSA. J was trimmed by 7 bases and V by 0 bases; bases with no gene match: 6. The chain's CDR3 is CASSLARTSGGAGTQYF. The CDR3 DNA reads TGTGCCAGCAGCTTAGCCAGGACTAGCGGGGGGGCCGGGACCCAGTACTTC.

This rearrangement joins TRBV6-5 to TRBJ2-5; D is perhaps TRBD1 (6 bases). Trimming pared 7 bases from V and 6 bases from J, leaving 9 bases between. This CDR3 is 11 amino acids long. The germline V gene has CDR1 MNHEY and CDR2 SVGAGI. The CDR3 DNA sequence: TGTGCCAGCACAGGGGAGAAGACCCAGTACTTC. Translated: CASTGEKTQYF.

The sample holds a few counts of this clone. In the same sample, other DNA sequences code for this CDR3. The rearrangement links TRBV19 to TRBJ2-5; D might be TRBD2 (6 bases). The CDR3 contains 13 residues. CDR1 and CDR2 from the germline V gene are LNHDA and SQIVND (reference sequence). Between the trimmed V and J ends, which lost 7 bases and 5 bases, there was a span of 14 bases. CDR3 sequence (DNA): TGTGCCAGTACGCGGGGCCCGCAGGAGACCCAGTACTTC. It translates to CASTRGPQETQYF.

This chain connects TRBV7-8 to TRBJ2-1; D tentatively reads TRBD1 or TRBD2 (5 bases each). The CDR3 sequence is 13 residues long. Deletions cut 5 bases from V and 7 bases from J, with 12 bases between. CDR1 SGHVS and CDR2 FQNEAQ come from the germline V gene. This CDR3 reads CASSQGPWNEQFF. Written as DNA, the CDR3 is TGTGCCAGCAGCCAGGGACCTTGGAATGAGCAGTTCTTC.

The chain is built from TRBV13 and TRBJ1-4; D might be TRBD1 (5 bases). V shed 2 bases and J shed 3 bases, with 13 bases lying between them. The CDR3 contains 16 residues. The germline V gene has CDR1 PRHDT and CDR2 FYEKMQ (reference sequence). The CDR3 is CASSLRGVEANEKLFF. CDR3 nucleotides: TGTGCCAGCAGCTTAAGGGGAGTGGAAGCTAATGAAAAACTGTTTTTT.

On this clone: Other DNA sequences within the sample encode an identical CDR3. V and J are TRBV2 and TRBJ2-5; TRBD2 matches 9 bases. CDR1 and CDR2 (germline): SNHLY, FYNNEI. This CDR3 comprises 15 residues. V lost 6 bases and J lost 3; bases outside the gene matches: 8. For the CDR3, the DNA is TGTGCCAGCAGAAGGTGGGCGGGGGGGGAAGAGACCCAGTACTTC. Encoded protein: CASRRWAGGEETQYF.

The chain employs TRBV9 and TRBJ1-6, with D hard to call. The CDR3 is 15 amino acids. CDR1 and CDR2 from the germline V gene are SGDLS and YYNGEE. Trimming removed 3 bases from V and 6 bases from J, with 13 bases in between. In DNA form, the CDR3 reads TGTGCCAGCAGCGGAAAAGGACTGCTTAATTCACCCCTCCACTTT. This encodes CASSGKGLLNSPLHF.

About this clone itself: Given a much more abundant clone one base away, this may be a read error. V usage is TRBV5-4 and J usage is TRBJ2-7; TRBD1 aligns across 11 bases. CDR1 is SGHNT, CDR2 YYREEE, per germline (reference sequence). V dropped 5 bases and J dropped 3; count of bases not matched to a gene: 4. CDR3 length equals 14 residues. CDR3 nucleotides: TGTGCCAGCAGGTCCGGGACAGGGGGCTACGAGCAGTACTTC. Its protein product is CASRSGTGGYEQYF. Based on the CDR3 plus reference TRBV5-4 and TRBJ2-7, the full variable domain is ETGVTQSPTHLIKTRGQQVTLRCSSQSGHNTVSWYQQALGQGPQFIFQYYREEENGRGNFPPRFSGLQFPNYSSELNVNALELDDSALYLCASRSGTGGYEQYFGPGTRLTVT.

The chain is built from TRBV4-1 and TRBJ1-4; D perhaps matches TRBD1 (5 bases). Germline loops: CDR1 MGHRA, CDR2 YSYEKL. This CDR3 is 15 amino acids long. V was trimmed by 4 bases and J by 3 bases, leaving 12 bases between them. The CDR3 loop is CASSRDSLPNEKLFF. The CDR3 coding sequence is TGCGCCAGCAGCCGAGACAGTTTACCTAATGAAAAACTGTTTTTT.

The CDR3 sequence is CASSEDRGRGETQYF. CDR3 bases: TGTGCCAGTAGTGAAGACAGGGGCCGGGGAGAGACCCAGTACTTC. The chain employs TRBV19 and TRBJ2-5, with 8 bases identical to TRBD1. Germline values: CDR1 LNHDA, CDR2 SQIVND (reference sequence). The CDR3 is 15 residues long. The ends lost 5 bases at V and 4 bases at J; junction bases unmatched: 9.

The chain is built from TRBV7-2 and TRBJ2-7; TRBD1 agrees at 7 bases. After removal of 1 base from V and 1 base from J, the junction contained 4 bases not matched to a gene. This CDR3 spans 15 amino acids. CDR1 is SGHTA and CDR2 is FQGNSA in the germline V gene. This CDR3 is CASSLDRGLSYEQYF. In DNA form, the CDR3 reads TGTGCCAGCAGCTTAGACAGGGGTCTTTCCTACGAGCAGTACTTC.

This chain connects TRBV2 to TRBJ2-7, with D hard to call. Per germline, CDR1 SNHLY and CDR2 FYNNEI. This CDR3 is built from 14 residues. V was trimmed by 4 bases and J by 0 bases, leaving 10 bases between them. The CDR3 reads CASSGSRTSYEQYF. The DNA of the CDR3 is TGTGCCAGCAGTGGTTCCAGGACCTCCTACGAGCAGTACTTC.

The chain employs TRBV28 and TRBJ1-1; the match to TRBD1 covers 7 bases. This CDR3 is 17 amino acids long. V lost 0 bases to trimming and J lost 0 bases; unmatched junction nucleotides: 7. CDR1 is MDHEN, CDR2 SYDVKM, per germline. In DNA form, the CDR3 reads TGTGCCAGCAGTTTATGGGTTGGGGACAGAATGAACACTGAAGCTTTCTTT. Its protein is CASSLWVGDRMNTEAFF.

Turning to this clone: A junction end diverges from the germline sequence, so it may reflect a read error. The gene calls are TRBV5-4 and TRBJ1-2; no definite D call. CDR1 is SGHNT, CDR2 YYREEE, per germline (reference sequence). The length of the CDR3 is 15 residues. The CDR3: CASSPGGSGFSLRAF. DNA of the CDR3: TGTGCCAGCAGCCCTGGAGGCAGTGGATTTTCGTTGCGGGCCTTC. The complete variable domain, with remaining parts taken from reference TRBV5-4 and TRBJ1-2, reads ETGVTQSPTHLIKTRGQQVTLRCSSQSGHNTVSWYQQALGQGPQFIFQYYREEENGRGNFPPRFSGLQFPNYSSELNVNALELDDSALYLCASSPGGSGFSLRAFGSGTRLTVV.

This clone was observed a single time. Other DNA sequences of this sample code for an identical CDR3. This chain connects TRBV10-3 to TRBJ2-5; tentative D call: TRBD1 (5 bases). The CDR3 consists of 13 residues. CDR1 ENHRY and CDR2 SYGVKD come from the germline V gene. The V and J ends lost 4 bases and 4 bases respectively, with 10 bases between them. For the CDR3, the DNA is TGTGCCATCAGTGCTGGTAGGGGAGAGACCCAGTACTTC. Its translation: CAISAGRGETQYF.

V usage is TRBV30 and J usage is TRBJ2-1, with 7 bases matching TRBD1. V gave up 2 bases and J gave up 10 bases; unmatched junction bases: 14. This CDR3 is 15 amino acids long. CDR1 is GTSNPN and CDR2 is SVGIG in the germline V gene (reference sequence). The CDR3 DNA reads as TGTGCCTGGAGTCCCGGACAGGCCGGGGACGGCGAGCAGTTCTTC. Its translation: CAWSPGQAGDGEQFF.

This rearrangement joins TRBV27 to TRBJ2-1; no firm D call. Germline V lookup: CDR1 MNHEY, CDR2 SMNVEV (reference sequence). This CDR3 spans 12 amino acids. Between the trimmed V and J ends, which lost 5 bases and 5 bases, there was a span of 7 bases. As DNA, the CDR3 is TGTGCCAGCAGTCATATACACAATGAGCAGTTCTTC. As protein: CASSHIHNEQFF.

Details on this clone: It is likely a read error: a sequence one base away is far more abundant. The sample holds other DNA sequences that translate to the same CDR3. V usage is TRBV7-9 and J usage is TRBJ1-2, with D possibly matching TRBD1 (5 bases). Germline V CDR1 and CDR2: SEHNR, FQNEAQ (reference sequence). This CDR3 is 12 amino acids long. The CDR3 spells CASSSGTYGYTF. The CDR3 DNA reads as TGCGCCAGCAGCTCAGGGACCTATGGCTACACCTTC.

The chain joins TRBV19 to TRBJ1-4, with D possibly TRBD1 on 5 matching bases. Germline V gene lookup returns CDR1 LNHDA and CDR2 SQIVND (reference sequence). Trimming removed 7 bases at V and 8 bases at J, with 14 bases between. This CDR3 region has 13 residues. The chain's CDR3 is CASNDSGSEKLFF. The CDR3 nucleotides are TGTGCCAGTAATGACAGCGGAAGCGAAAAACTGTTTTTT.